The 30 T cell receptor beta chains reported below all come from one sample, sequenced in a study of blood T cell repertoires in COVID-19. Sequencing was performed with immunoSEQ multiplex PCR; in TCRdb, only in-frame clones are kept and a portion is missing. The sample holds about 20,000 clones; around 83% are singletons and the top ten take more than 25%. Source material: peripheral blood. Receptor source: a human donor with active COVID-19. The donor label of this sample is uncertain.

This chain connects TRBV29-1 to TRBJ1-2, with D hard to call. Germline lookup yields CDR1 SQVTM and CDR2 ANQGSEA. CDR3 size: 13 residues. V was pared by 1 base and J by 0 bases, with 6 bases between. The CDR3 reads CSVEGTANYGYTF. Here the CDR3 DNA reads TGCAGCGTTGAAGGGACTGCTAACTATGGCTACACCTTC.

This clone was counted between two and nine times. The chain employs TRBV18 and TRBJ2-3; TRBD2 agrees at 13 bases. Trimming took 3 bases from V and 2 from J; bases not matched to a gene: 2. Germline V lookup: CDR1 KGHSH, CDR2 LQKENI. The CDR3 extends over 16 amino acids. In nucleotides, the CDR3 is TGTGCCAGCTCACCTGGGACTAGCGGGACCACAGATACGCAGTATTTT. Its translation is CASSPGTSGTTDTQYF.

The chain combines TRBV3-1 (or the pseudogene TRBV3-2) with TRBJ2-2, with 12 bases that match TRBD2. J gave up 3 bases and V 10 bases, and 3 bases lay outside the gene matches. Per the germline V gene, CDR1 is LGHDT and CDR2 is YNNKEL (reference sequence). This CDR3 is 14 amino acids long. The CDR3 sequence is CATRLAGDTGELFF. The CDR3 coding sequence is TGTGCCACCCGACTAGCGGGAGACACCGGGGAGCTGTTTTTT.

The chain is built from TRBV9 and TRBJ1-2, with 10 bases lining up with TRBD1. The CDR3 is made up of 15 amino acids. The V gene's germline CDR1 is SGDLS and CDR2 YYNGEE. J gave up 4 bases and V 3 bases, and 6 bases lay outside the gene matches. The CDR3 is CASSAGTGAPYGYTF. Written as DNA, the CDR3 is TGTGCCAGCAGCGCTGGGACAGGGGCGCCCTATGGCTACACCTTC.

The chain couples TRBV3-1 (or the pseudogene TRBV3-2) to TRBJ2-1; D call uncertain. The CDR3 spans 13 residues. Trimming shortened V by 0 bases and J by 8 bases, and 8 bases separated the two germline ends. The germline V gene has CDR1 LGHDT and CDR2 YNNKEL (reference sequence). The CDR3 loop reads CASSQDLFDEQFF. The DNA for the CDR3 is TGTGCCAGCAGCCAAGATCTTTTCGATGAGCAGTTCTTC.

J is TRBJ1-4 and V is TRBV3-1 (or the pseudogene TRBV3-2); tentative D call: TRBD1 (5 bases). The germline V gene has CDR1 LGHDT and CDR2 YNNKEL (reference sequence). This CDR3 spans 14 amino acids. Trimming stripped 2 bases from V and 7 bases from J, with 11 bases between. This CDR3 reads CASSQPGGSEKLFF. The CDR3 DNA sequence: TGTGCCAGCAGCCAACCCGGGGGGTCTGAAAAACTGTTTTTT.

Sample share makes this clone medium-sized. The rearrangement uses TRBV6-5 and TRBJ2-1; D might be TRBD2 (5 bases). There are 16 residues in the CDR3. V was trimmed by 2 bases and J by 0 bases, leaving 11 bases between them. Looked up from germline, CDR1 is MNHEY and CDR2 is SVGAGI. The CDR3 sequence is CASSYGASRSYNEQFF. The CDR3 nucleotides read TGTGCCAGCAGTTACGGCGCTAGCCGCTCCTACAATGAGCAGTTCTTC.

The V call is TRBV14, the J call TRBJ1-1; possible D gene TRBD1, 6 bases. Deletions cut 4 bases from V and 3 bases from J, with 12 bases between. The length of the CDR3 is 14 residues. Germline V gene data show CDR1 as SGHDN and CDR2 as FVKESK. CDR3 protein: CASSLQGGYTEAFF. As DNA, the CDR3 is TGTGCCAGCAGCCTACAGGGTGGGTACACTGAAGCTTTCTTT.

The rearrangement links TRBV28 to TRBJ1-4; perhaps TRBD1 as D (5 bases). The CDR3 runs 15 residues. The V end lost 5 bases, the J end lost 3 bases, and 13 bases lay between the germline ends. Per the germline V gene, CDR1 is MDHEN and CDR2 is SYDVKM. The DNA for the CDR3 is TGTGCCAGCAGTCCCGGGGGGACTGCTAATGAAAAACTGTTTTTT. This codes for CASSPGGTANEKLFF.

Details on this clone: The junction differs from germline at one of its ends, possibly a read error. The chain uses TRBV11-3 and TRBJ1-1; TRBD1 matches at 10 bases. CDR1 SGHNT and CDR2 YENEEA come from the germline V gene. The CDR3 has 14 amino acids. CDR3 nucleotide sequence: TGTGCCAGCAGCTTAGCCTCGGGGACAGGGGTCTCGTACTTT. Protein: CASSLASGTGVSYF.

The chain combines TRBV7-2 with TRBJ2-7, with TRBD2 as a possible D gene (5 bases). The germline CDR1 and CDR2 sequences are SGHTA and FQGNSA. V was shortened by 3 bases and J by 0 bases, with 12 bases between the two germline ends. This CDR3 comprises 15 residues. The CDR3 coding sequence is TGTGCCAGCAGCTTGGGCGGGTCGAGCTCCTACGAGCAGTACTTC. It specifies CASSLGGSSSYEQYF.

This clone was observed once. J is TRBJ2-5 and V is TRBV6-6; 9 positions agree with TRBD1. Germline CDR1 MNHNY, CDR2 SVGAGI (reference sequence). Trimming cost V 6 bases and J 0 bases; bases outside gene matches: 2. The CDR3 is 14 amino acids. The CDR3 nucleotides are TGTGCCAGCAGACAGGGGGCGAACCAAGAGACCCAGTACTTC. Its translation is CASRQGANQETQYF.

This rearrangement joins TRBV4-3 to TRBJ2-7; TRBD1 matches at 10 bases. With V trimmed by 1 base and J by 6 bases, 6 bases remained unmatched. This CDR3 has 15 amino acids. CDR1 and CDR2 (germline): LGHNA, YSLEER. CDR3 residues: CASSQGTGGSGEQYF. Written as DNA, the CDR3 is TGCGCCAGCAGCCAAGGGACAGGGGGTTCAGGCGAGCAGTACTTC.

This clone occurred a few times. This chain connects TRBV19 to TRBJ2-7; 7 nucleotides match TRBD1. V lost 6 bases to trimming and J lost 4 bases; unmatched junction nucleotides: 24. The CDR3 runs 19 residues. CDR1 and CDR2 (germline): LNHDA, SQIVND (reference sequence). CDR3 nucleotides: TGTGCCAGTAGCTTCCTTCCGACAGGGTCTGGAAGCGGCAGATACGAGCAGTACTTC. Protein product: CASSFLPTGSGSGRYEQYF.

This chain joins TRBV7-2 and TRBJ2-7; 15 nucleotides agree with TRBD2. Germline values: CDR1 SGHTA, CDR2 FQGNSA. J gave up 6 bases and V 2 bases, and 5 bases lay outside the gene matches. The CDR3 has 16 residues. This CDR3 is CASSLSGLAGGPEQYF. CDR3 in DNA: TGTGCCAGCAGCTTATCGGGACTAGCGGGAGGCCCCGAGCAGTACTTC.

V is TRBV19 and J is TRBJ2-1, with 8 bases lining up with TRBD1. Germline V gene data show CDR1 as LNHDA and CDR2 as SQIVND (reference sequence). This CDR3 spans 13 amino acids. The ends lost 10 bases at V and 2 bases at J; junction bases unmatched: 4. The CDR3 region has the DNA TGTGCCACCTCGGACAGGGCCTACAATGAGCAGTTCTTC. It yields the protein CATSDRAYNEQFF.

The chain links TRBV29-1 to TRBJ1-3; no clear D. Germline V CDR1 and CDR2: SQVTM, ANQGSEA. This CDR3 is 12 amino acids long. The V end lost 7 bases, the J end lost 2 bases, and 9 bases lay between the germline ends. DNA of the CDR3: TGCAGCGCTTCTACGCCTGGAAACACCATATATTTT. Residues: CSASTPGNTIYF.

The genes are TRBV29-1 and TRBJ2-7; 8 nucleotides agree with TRBD1. The CDR3 runs 14 residues. With 6 bases clipped from V and 3 bases from J, the junction kept 10 bases outside the gene matches. In germline, CDR1 is SQVTM, CDR2 ANQGSEA. The DNA of the CDR3 is TGCAGCGTGGGACTTCAGGGGGCAAACTACGAGCAGTACTTC. Translation gives CSVGLQGANYEQYF.

CDR3 region: CASRYTDTQYF. CDR3 coding DNA: TGTGCCAGCAGGTACACAGATACGCAGTATTTT. The rearrangement links TRBV12-3 or TRBV12-4 to TRBJ2-3; the D is unclear. Trimming took off 6 bases at V and 2 bases at J, with 3 bases between the two ends. The CDR3 has 11 residues.

The CDR3 sequence is CSGTGHLNTEAFF. CDR3 nucleotide sequence: TGCAGCGGAACGGGACACCTGAACACTGAAGCTTTCTTT. This chain links TRBV29-1 with TRBJ1-1; tentative D call: TRBD1 (6 bases). The V and J ends lost 7 bases and 0 bases respectively, with 12 bases between them. CDR1 is SQVTM, CDR2 ANQGSEA, per germline. This CDR3 has 13 amino acids.

This chain links TRBV28 with TRBJ2-2; 7 nucleotides line up with TRBD1. This CDR3 contains 13 residues. Germline trimming cut 9 bases from V and 6 bases from J; bases unmatched to any gene: 7. CDR1 is MDHEN, CDR2 SYDVKM, per germline. CDR3 residues: CASEGARAGELFF. The CDR3, as DNA: TGTGCCAGTGAGGGGGCGAGGGCCGGGGAGCTGTTTTTT.

This rearrangement joins TRBV28 to TRBJ1-3; D perhaps matches TRBD1 (6 bases). V lost 5 bases, J lost 0 bases, and 11 bases lay in between. The CDR3 sequence is 15 residues long. The germline gives CDR1 MDHEN, CDR2 SYDVKM. CDR3: CASSGVTGSGNTIYF. The CDR3 DNA reads as TGTGCCAGCAGTGGGGTGACAGGCTCTGGAAACACCATATATTTT.

This clone is a singleton in its sample. The chain joins TRBV9 to TRBJ2-3; weak D call: TRBD1 (7 bases). Per germline, CDR1 SGDLS and CDR2 YYNGEE. V lost 4 bases, J lost 5 bases, and 20 bases lay in between. CDR3 length: 16 amino acids. The CDR3 DNA is TGTGCCAGCAGCCGAGGGACAGCAAGACTAGGAGATACGCAGTATTTT. It translates to CASSRGTARLGDTQYF.

The rearrangement joins TRBV3-1 (or the pseudogene TRBV3-2) to TRBJ2-5, with 12 bases that match TRBD2. Unmatched junction bases numbered 7, after V lost 1 base and J lost 4 bases. The CDR3 has 17 amino acids. Germline CDR1 is LGHDT and CDR2 is YNNKEL (reference sequence). The CDR3 DNA reads TGTGCCAGCAGCCAAGTCGGGCTAGCGGGAGGGTCAGAGACCCAGTACTTC. This translates into CASSQVGLAGGSETQYF.

The V call is TRBV3-1 (or the pseudogene TRBV3-2), the J call TRBJ2-1; 13 nucleotides match TRBD2. The germline V gene encodes CDR1 LGHDT and CDR2 YNNKEL (reference sequence). The CDR3 runs 19 residues. V shed 4 bases, J shed 7 bases, and the junction held 16 bases outside the gene matches. CDR3 DNA sequence: TGTGCCAGCAGCCCCTCGGGACTAGCGGGAATTGTAATTCTGAATGAGCAGTTCTTC. This gives the protein CASSPSGLAGIVILNEQFF.

The chain combines TRBV18 with TRBJ2-5, with 10 bases aligning to TRBD2. The trim removed 3 bases at V and 7 bases at J, leaving 14 bases unmatched. Germline-derived CDR1 and CDR2 are KGHSH and LQKENI. CDR3 length: 17 residues. The CDR3 protein is CASSPPNQRGGPGTQYF. In DNA, the CDR3 is TGTGCCAGCTCACCCCCAAACCAGCGGGGGGGCCCGGGGACCCAGTACTTC.

The chain recombines TRBV19 with TRBJ1-2; TRBD1 is a possible D gene (6 bases). This CDR3 region has 14 residues. Germline V gives CDR1 LNHDA, CDR2 SQIVND (reference sequence). V was trimmed by 4 bases and J by 5 bases, leaving 14 bases between them. The CDR3 sequence is CASSRSRTVYGYTF. The CDR3, as DNA: TGTGCCAGTAGTAGATCCCGGACAGTTTATGGCTACACCTTC.

CDR3 region: CASSLQAPLAVAGELFF. CDR3 nucleotide sequence: TGTGCCAGCAGCTTACAGGCCCCCCTAGCGGTTGCCGGGGAGCTGTTTTTT. The chain is built from TRBV11-3 and TRBJ2-2; TRBD2 matches at 7 bases. This CDR3 is built from 17 residues. The V segment lost 2 bases and the J segment 6 bases; nucleotides outside the gene matches: 12. Germline V gene sequence: CDR1 SGHNT, CDR2 YENEEA.

Only one count was recorded for this clone. The gene calls are TRBV3-1 (or the pseudogene TRBV3-2) and TRBJ2-3; TRBD2 matches 10 bases. The CDR3 length is 16 residues. Germline V gives CDR1 LGHDT, CDR2 YNNKEL (reference sequence). The trim removed 4 bases at V and 6 bases at J, leaving 10 bases unmatched. The CDR3 reads CASSRTSGTDSDTQYF. CDR3 in DNA: TGTGCCAGCAGCCGAACTAGCGGGACTGACTCGGATACGCAGTATTTT.

The V and J genes are TRBV24-1 and TRBJ2-3; 7 bases match TRBD2. This CDR3 comprises 15 residues. Trimming at V came to 6 bases and at J to 3 bases, leaving 8 bases not matched to a gene. Germline loops: CDR1 KGHDR, CDR2 SFDVKD. The CDR3 nucleotides are TGTGCCACCAGTCACAGCGGGGAGGGGACAGATACGCAGTATTTT. This translates into CATSHSGEGTDTQYF.